The 20 T cell receptor beta chains listed next were all sequenced from one sample in a study of T cell responses to AZD1222 COVID-19 vaccine. Libraries were prepared by immunoSEQ multiplex PCR; TCRdb keeps only in-frame clonotypes and omits some of them. The profile shows about 100,000 clones, about 89% of them singletons. The sequenced sample was peripheral blood, obtained on day 0 of MenACWY control vaccination. The receptors originated from an adult in good health.

V usage is TRBV2 and J usage is TRBJ2-7; no clear D gene. The CDR3 is made up of 15 amino acids. Trimming took 4 bases from V and 3 from J, leaving 16 bases between them. CDR1 and CDR2 (germline): SNHLY, FYNNEI. CDR3 sequence (DNA): TGTGCCAGCAGTGCCCGTCCGGACGGATACTACGAGCAGTACTTC. Amino acid sequence: CASSARPDGYYEQYF.

This clone was observed once. The chain uses TRBV21-1 and TRBJ2-7. TRBV21-1 is designated a pseudogene. The CDR3 contains 19 residues. The CDR3: CASSKYVVWAGQDTYEQYF. The CDR3 nucleotides read TGTGCCAGCAGCAAATATGTAGTGTGGGCGGGACAAGACACCTACGAGCAGTACTTC.

The chain uses TRBV27 and TRBJ2-1; D remains unclear. Trimming took 5 bases from V and 0 from J, leaving 11 bases between them. Germline CDR1 is MNHEY and CDR2 is SMNVEV (reference sequence). This CDR3 contains 15 residues. CDR3 coding DNA: TGTGCCAGCAGTGCCTTTGACGGCTCCTACAATGAGCAGTTCTTC. Encoded protein: CASSAFDGSYNEQFF.

The CDR3 DNA follows: TGCGCCAGCAGCTTGGTAGGGAAGGGTAGCACAGATACGCAGTATTTT. Protein: CASSLVGKGSTDTQYF. The gene calls are TRBV5-1 and TRBJ2-3; D remains unclear. Germline loops: CDR1 SGHRS, CDR2 YFSETQ. Trimming stripped 0 bases from V and 0 bases from J, with 11 bases between. CDR3 length equals 16 residues.

Ten or more counts support this clone. The genes are TRBV7-9 and TRBJ2-7, with 8 positions matching TRBD1. The V segment lost 5 bases and the J segment 3 bases; nucleotides outside the gene matches: 9. This CDR3 contains 15 residues. Germline CDR1 SEHNR, CDR2 FQNEAQ (reference sequence). The CDR3 DNA reads TGTGCCAGCAGCGCTCAGGGGACAGGTCACTACGAGCAGTACTTC. It specifies CASSAQGTGHYEQYF.

This clone was seen a few times. This sequence joins TRBV5-1 and TRBJ2-7, with D perhaps matching TRBD2 (5 bases). With 0 bases removed from V and 2 bases from J, the gap between germline ends came to 12 bases. The CDR3 length is 15 residues. Germline assignment: CDR1 SGHRS and CDR2 YFSETQ. CDR3 nucleotides: TGCGCCAGCAGCTTGGGACTCTCGAGGGCCTACGAGCAGTACTTC. It is translated as CASSLGLSRAYEQYF.

This clone has more than one count but fewer than ten. The genes are TRBV19 and TRBJ1-6; the D is unclear. CDR1 is LNHDA, CDR2 SQIVND, per germline (reference sequence). V was clipped by 5 bases and J by 6 bases, with 11 bases between them. The CDR3 covers 14 residues. CDR3 sequence: CASSHRTANSPLHF. The CDR3 DNA sequence: TGTGCCAGTAGTCACCGGACGGCTAATTCACCCCTCCACTTT.

V and J are TRBV24-1 and TRBJ2-3; a weak D match, TRBD2 (6 bases). Germline CDR1 is KGHDR and CDR2 is SFDVKD. This CDR3 region has 15 residues. Trimming cost V 3 bases and J 2 bases, with 11 bases left between them. The CDR3 reads CATSDRGGFTDTQYF. In DNA form, the CDR3 reads TGTGCCACCAGTGATAGAGGAGGGTTCACAGATACGCAGTATTTT.

The chain joins TRBV19 to TRBJ2-2, with 7 bases fitting TRBD2. Looked up from germline, CDR1 is LNHDA and CDR2 is SQIVND (reference sequence). After removal of 5 bases from V and 3 bases from J, the junction contained 9 bases not matched to a gene. The CDR3 runs to 16 residues. Here the CDR3 DNA reads TGTGCCAGTAGTTCCCCCCAGCGGGACCACACCGGGGAGCTGTTTTTT. Amino acid sequence: CASSSPQRDHTGELFF.

A few counts support this clone. The chain uses TRBV19 and TRBJ1-1; 8 nucleotides align to TRBD1. Germline lookup yields CDR1 LNHDA and CDR2 SQIVND (reference sequence). The CDR3 length is 13 residues. With 8 bases clipped from V and 5 bases from J, the junction kept 7 bases outside the gene matches. CDR3 sequence reads: CASFPQGGTEAFF. DNA for the CDR3: TGTGCCAGTTTCCCACAGGGGGGAACTGAAGCTTTCTTT.

This chain uses TRBV10-3 with TRBJ1-5; D perhaps matches TRBD1 (6 bases). Germline V lookup: CDR1 ENHRY, CDR2 SYGVKD. The germline V and J ends were trimmed by 7 bases and 6 bases, with 13 bases remaining between them. The CDR3 sequence is 13 residues long. CDR3 bases: TGTGCCATCAATGGGGGGCAAGGTCAGCCCCAGCATTTT. It codes for CAINGGQGQPQHF.

The count of this clone is one. This chain links TRBV11-3 with TRBJ2-2; D gene uncertain. This CDR3 has 14 amino acids. The V and J ends lost 0 bases and 4 bases respectively, with 6 bases between them. Germline V gene data show CDR1 as SGHNT and CDR2 as YENEEA. CDR3 bases: TGTGCCAGCAGCTTAGAAGGGTCCACCGGGGAGCTGTTTTTT. It is translated as CASSLEGSTGELFF.

The chain couples TRBV9 to TRBJ1-1; tentatively, D is TRBD1 (5 bases). Trimming pared 4 bases from V and 8 bases from J, leaving 21 bases between. Germline V lookup: CDR1 SGDLS, CDR2 YYNGEE. The CDR3 is made up of 15 amino acids. CDR3 loop: CASSPAGTPPGEAFF. CDR3 DNA sequence: TGTGCCAGCAGCCCAGCCGGGACTCCACCCGGGGAAGCTTTCTTT.

The gene calls are TRBV5-4 and TRBJ1-1; TRBD1 matches at 7 bases. In germline, CDR1 is SGHNT, CDR2 YYREEE (reference sequence). Trimming took 0 bases from V and 11 from J; bases not matched to a gene: 7. The CDR3 contains 13 residues. The CDR3 protein is CASSLDSPRGAFF. The CDR3 nucleotides read TGTGCCAGCAGCTTGGACAGTCCCAGGGGGGCTTTCTTT.

The chain joins TRBV5-1 to TRBJ2-1; D is undetermined. This CDR3 is 13 amino acids long. CDR1 and CDR2 from the germline V gene are SGHRS and YFSETQ. Trimming took off 0 bases at V and 6 bases at J, with 7 bases between the two ends. CDR3 DNA: TGCGCCAGCAGCTTGGGGACGGCCAATGAGCAGTTCTTC. Its protein product is CASSLGTANEQFF. Drawing the rest from reference TRBV5-1 and TRBJ2-1, the complete variable domain is KAGVTQTPRYLIKTRGQQVTLSCSPISGHRSVSWYQQTPGQGLQFLFEYFSETQRNKGNFPGRFSGRQFSNSRSEMNVSTLELGDSALYLCASSLGTANEQFFGPGTRLTVL.

The genes are TRBV28 and TRBJ1-4; D uncertain. This CDR3 contains 15 residues. Trimming pared 2 bases from V and 1 base from J, leaving 8 bases between. In germline, CDR1 is MDHEN, CDR2 SYDVKM. This CDR3 reads CASSLVAVTNEKLFF. The CDR3 nucleotides read TGTGCCAGCAGTTTAGTGGCCGTAACTAATGAAAAACTGTTTTTT.

This chain uses TRBV7-3 with TRBJ2-2; D is ambiguous. The V gene lost 6 bases and the J gene lost 4 bases, with 6 bases spanning the gap. This CDR3 is built from 12 residues. The germline gives CDR1 SGHTA, CDR2 FQGTGA. CDR3 residues: CASSVGTGELFF. CDR3 DNA: TGTGCCAGCAGTGTAGGCACCGGGGAGCTGTTTTTT.

This clone was seen just once. The chain couples TRBV9 to TRBJ2-2, with a possible D match to TRBD1 (6 bases). The germline CDR1 and CDR2 sequences are SGDLS and YYNGEE. The CDR3 runs 16 residues. The V end lost 0 bases, the J end lost 1 base, and 10 bases lay between the germline ends. The CDR3, as DNA: TGTGCCAGCAGCGTAGATGGGGGCCGGAACACCGGGGAGCTGTTTTTT. Protein sequence: CASSVDGGRNTGELFF.

The chain employs TRBV19 and TRBJ1-3; D ambiguous. Trimming removed 7 bases from V and 4 bases from J, with 5 bases in between. This CDR3 comprises 11 residues. Germline CDR1 reads LNHDA; CDR2 reads SQIVND (reference sequence). The CDR3: CASNGGNTIYF. In DNA form, the CDR3 reads TGTGCCAGTAATGGCGGAAACACCATATATTTT.

This rearrangement joins TRBV7-2 to TRBJ1-2, with a weak D call TRBD1 (6 bases). This CDR3 has 15 residues. The germline V gene has CDR1 SGHTA and CDR2 FQGNSA. V lost 1 base and J 4 bases, leaving 13 bases between the germline ends. The CDR3 region is CASSLEDPGVYGYTF. The CDR3 nucleotides read TGTGCCAGCAGCTTAGAGGACCCAGGGGTCTATGGCTACACCTTC. Full variable domain (outside the CDR3, taken from reference TRBV7-2 and TRBJ1-2): GAGVSQSPSNKVTEKGKDVELRCDPISGHTALYWYRQSLGQGLEFLIYFQGNSAPDKSGLPSDRFSAERTGGSVSTLTIQRTQQEDSAVYLCASSLEDPGVYGYTFGSGTRLTVV.